A selection of T cell receptor beta chains follows, all from one sample in a study of blood T cell repertoires in COVID-19. TCRdb keeps only in-frame clones here, not all; method: immunoSEQ multiplex PCR. The sample records 81,000 or so clones, over 80% being singletons. Source material: peripheral blood. These receptors were taken from a woman aged 60-70 years with active COVID-19. Both conserved end residues are part of each CDR3. A D gene is named only where the DNA matches it firmly. The size field is filled for only some rows; it gives once, few, many or a size class.

D gene,V gene,clone size,J gene,CDR3 protein
TRBD1,TRBV5-4,-,TRBJ1-2,CASSPTGASLGYTF
-,TRBV27,-,TRBJ2-5,CASSFGGPVETQYF
TRBD1,TRBV9,-,TRBJ1-2,CASSAHQGASGGYTF
-,TRBV5-1,-,TRBJ1-1,CASSFGGANTEAFF
-,TRBV19,-,TRBJ2-7,CASSIGSKYEQYF
TRBD2,TRBV6-2/TRBV6-3,-,TRBJ2-3,CASSYLTGTSGTDTQYF
-,TRBV5-5,-,TRBJ1-1,CASTLIISTEAFF
TRBD2,TRBV6-5,-,TRBJ2-1,CASRLAGGHNEQFF
TRBD1,TRBV5-6,-,TRBJ1-6,CASSLDRGNNSPLHF
-,TRBV5-1,-,TRBJ2-3,CASSLEPLSTDTQYF
TRBD2,TRBV5-1,-,TRBJ2-5,CASSLGLAAIGETQYF
TRBD2,TRBV28,-,TRBJ2-5,CASSLLGEGTQYF
-,TRBV10-1,-,TRBJ2-2,CASSATPTGELFF
-,TRBV7-9,once,TRBJ1-2,CASSLYGSNYGYTF
-,TRBV6-5,-,TRBJ2-7,CASTPAVQGTYEQYF
-,TRBV28,once,TRBJ1-1,CASSVDRKNTEAFF
-,TRBV19,once,TRBJ1-2,CASSATDSNYGYTF
-,TRBV6-5,-,TRBJ1-6,CAATTGYNSPLHF
-,TRBV5-1,-,TRBJ2-5,CASSMGGQIQETQYF
-,TRBV24-1,-,TRBJ2-1,CATSDSGLGGSYNEQFF
-,TRBV14,-,TRBJ2-5,CASSQGLEYSETQYF
-,TRBV7-2,-,TRBJ1-1,CASSLLPTEMNTEAFF
-,TRBV2,-,TRBJ1-5,CASSGYSGNQPQHF
-,TRBV5-1,-,TRBJ1-1,CASSSKQGNTEAFF
-,TRBV7-6,once,TRBJ2-6,CASSLNPQGPSGANVLTF
-,TRBV14,-,TRBJ1-3,CASSTLRVNSGNTIYF
-,TRBV9,-,TRBJ1-3,CASSVGEYGNTIYF
TRBD2,TRBV24-1,-,TRBJ2-1,CATSDATSGGHNEQFF
-,TRBV5-4,-,TRBJ2-5,CASSSSRGETQYF
TRBD1,TRBV27,-,TRBJ2-7,CASSLQTGTVHPYEQYF
TRBD2,TRBV7-9,-,TRBJ2-1,CASSLTGSGTYNEQFF
-,TRBV23-1,-,TRBJ1-5,CASSQPVSQPQHF
-,TRBV2,-,TRBJ1-1,CASKADMNTEAFF
-,TRBV11-3,-,TRBJ2-6,CASSLDPSYSSGANVLTF
TRBD2,TRBV4-2,once,TRBJ2-3,CASSQGEAGRGQYF
-,TRBV7-2,-,TRBJ2-7,CASSLATTSGSYEQYF
-,TRBV7-2,-,TRBJ2-7,CASSRGNYEQYF
TRBD1,TRBV18,-,TRBJ2-7,CASSQGASAYEQYF
TRBD1,TRBV2,once,TRBJ2-3,CASSHGQGAGTDTQYF
TRBD1,TRBV27,-,TRBJ1-3,CASSRQGVGGNTIYF